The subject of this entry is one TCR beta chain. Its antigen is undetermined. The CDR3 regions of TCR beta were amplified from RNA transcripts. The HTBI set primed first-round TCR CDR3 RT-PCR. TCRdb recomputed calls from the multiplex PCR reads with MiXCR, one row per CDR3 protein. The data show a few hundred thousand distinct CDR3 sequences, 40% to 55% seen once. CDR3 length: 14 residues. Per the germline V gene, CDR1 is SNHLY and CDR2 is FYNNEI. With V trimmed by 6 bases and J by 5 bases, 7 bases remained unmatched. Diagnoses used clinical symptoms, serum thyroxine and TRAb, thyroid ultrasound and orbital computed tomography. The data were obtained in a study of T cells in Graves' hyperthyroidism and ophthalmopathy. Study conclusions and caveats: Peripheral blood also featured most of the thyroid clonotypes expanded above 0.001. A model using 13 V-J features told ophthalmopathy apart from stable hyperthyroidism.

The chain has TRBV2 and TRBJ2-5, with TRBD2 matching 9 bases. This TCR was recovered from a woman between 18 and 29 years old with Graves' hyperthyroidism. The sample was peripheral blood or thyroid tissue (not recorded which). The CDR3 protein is CASSPRSGRETQYF. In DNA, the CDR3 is TGTGCCAGCAGCCCTCGAAGCGGGAGGGAGACCCAGTACTTC.